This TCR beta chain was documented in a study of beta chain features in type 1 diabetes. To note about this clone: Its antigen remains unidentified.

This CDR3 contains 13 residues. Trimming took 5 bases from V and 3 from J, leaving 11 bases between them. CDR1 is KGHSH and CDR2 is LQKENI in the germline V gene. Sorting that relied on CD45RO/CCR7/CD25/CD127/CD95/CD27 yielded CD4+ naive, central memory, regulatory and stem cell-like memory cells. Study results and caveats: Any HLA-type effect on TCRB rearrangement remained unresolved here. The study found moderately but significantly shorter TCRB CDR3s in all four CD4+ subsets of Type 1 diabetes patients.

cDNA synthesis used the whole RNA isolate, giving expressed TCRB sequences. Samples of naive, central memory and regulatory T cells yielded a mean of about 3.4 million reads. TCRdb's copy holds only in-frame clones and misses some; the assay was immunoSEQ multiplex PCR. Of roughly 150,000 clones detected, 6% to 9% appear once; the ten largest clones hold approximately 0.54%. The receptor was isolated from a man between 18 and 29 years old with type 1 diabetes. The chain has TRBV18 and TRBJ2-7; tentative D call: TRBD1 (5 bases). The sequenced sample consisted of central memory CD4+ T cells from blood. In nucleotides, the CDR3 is TGTGCCAGCTCAGAAGGGGTTTACTACGAGCAGTACTTC. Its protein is CASSEGVYYEQYF.